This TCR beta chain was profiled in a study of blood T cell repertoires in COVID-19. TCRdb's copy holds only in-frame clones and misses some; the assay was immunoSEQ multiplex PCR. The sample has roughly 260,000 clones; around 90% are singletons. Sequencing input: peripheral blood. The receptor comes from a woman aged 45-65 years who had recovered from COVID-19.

The CDR3 DNA reads TGTGCCAGCAGCTTGGACCCTAGCGGGGGGGCTTATGAGCAGTTCTTC. It yields the protein CASSLDPSGGAYEQFF. The chain uses TRBV5-4 and TRBJ2-1, with 12 bases that match TRBD2. Germline CDR1 reads SGHNT; CDR2 reads YYREEE (reference sequence). The junction had 6 bases not matched to a gene; V was cut back by 0 bases and J by 8 bases. The CDR3 contains 16 residues.